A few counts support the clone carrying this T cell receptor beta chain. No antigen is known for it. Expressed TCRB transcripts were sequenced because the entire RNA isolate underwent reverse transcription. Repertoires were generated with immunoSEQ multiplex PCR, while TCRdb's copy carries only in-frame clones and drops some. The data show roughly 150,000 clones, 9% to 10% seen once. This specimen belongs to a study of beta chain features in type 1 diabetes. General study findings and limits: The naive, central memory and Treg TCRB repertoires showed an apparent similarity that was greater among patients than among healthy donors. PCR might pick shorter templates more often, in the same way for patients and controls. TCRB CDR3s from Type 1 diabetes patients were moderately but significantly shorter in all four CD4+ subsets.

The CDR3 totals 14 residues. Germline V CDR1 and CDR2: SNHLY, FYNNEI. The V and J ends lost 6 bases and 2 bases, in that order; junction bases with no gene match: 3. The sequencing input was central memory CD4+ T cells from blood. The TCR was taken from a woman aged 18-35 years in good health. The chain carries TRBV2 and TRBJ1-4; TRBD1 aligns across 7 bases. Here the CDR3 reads CASRQDRTNEKLFF. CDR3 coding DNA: TGTGCCAGCAGACAGGACAGGACTAATGAAAAACTGTTTTTT.